Below are 5 T cell receptor beta chains sequenced from a single sample in a study of shared clonotypes between healthy human individuals. Assay used: immunoSEQ multiplex PCR; TCRdb lists only in-frame clones, some missing. The sample has about 190,000 clones, 65% to 80% seen once. Material: memory CD4+ T cells sorted from blood. This sample's subset: CD45RA-negative fraction. The receptors here all came from a man aged 25 to 40 in good health.

The chain recombines TRBV9 with TRBJ1-3; D might be TRBD1 (6 bases). This CDR3 region has 14 residues. The V gene lost 4 bases and the J gene lost 4 bases, with 12 bases spanning the gap. In germline, CDR1 is SGDLS, CDR2 YYNGEE. CDR3 residues: CASSSGTLGNTIYF. CDR3 coding DNA: TGTGCCAGCAGCTCCGGGACATTGGGAAACACCATATATTTT.

This chain connects TRBV6-6 to TRBJ1-2; 10 bases align to TRBD1. The V and J ends lost 6 bases and 2 bases, in that order; junction bases with no gene match: 9. The CDR3 totals 16 residues. The germline V gene encodes CDR1 MNHNY and CDR2 SVGAGI (reference sequence). This CDR3 reads CASRPIWTGGNYGYTF. The DNA for the CDR3 is TGTGCCAGCAGACCGATTTGGACAGGGGGGAACTATGGCTACACCTTC.

The J gene is TRBJ2-7, the V gene TRBV6-6; 7 nucleotides agree with TRBD2. Germline V gene data show CDR1 as MNHNY and CDR2 as SVGAGI (reference sequence). The length of the CDR3 is 14 residues. After removal of 4 bases from V and 4 bases from J, the junction contained 7 bases not matched to a gene. The CDR3 spells CASSSGQRGYEQYF. DNA for the CDR3: TGTGCCAGCAGTTCCGGGCAGCGGGGTTACGAGCAGTACTTC.

This clone was counted a few times. This chain uses TRBV9 with TRBJ2-7; the D gene is possibly TRBD1 (5 bases). The germline gives CDR1 SGDLS, CDR2 YYNGEE. This CDR3 comprises 14 residues. The V and J ends lost 3 bases and 2 bases respectively, with 12 bases between them. The CDR3 region is CASSANRPPYEQYF. CDR3 DNA sequence: TGTGCCAGCAGCGCGAACAGGCCTCCCTACGAGCAGTACTTC.

The genes are TRBV30 and TRBJ2-5, with a weak D call TRBD1 (5 bases). CDR1 is GTSNPN and CDR2 is SVGIG in the germline V gene (reference sequence). The V end lost 0 bases, the J end lost 5 bases, and 10 bases lay between the germline ends. This CDR3 has 13 amino acids. In DNA, the CDR3 is TGTGCCTGGAGTGTGCGCAGGGCTGAGACCCAGTACTTC. Protein sequence: CAWSVRRAETQYF.